Presented here are 10 T cell receptor beta chains from one specimen sequenced in a study of blood T cell repertoires in COVID-19. The data were produced by immunoSEQ multiplex PCR, yet TCRdb's version contains in-frame clones alone and is incomplete. The sample comprises approximately 89,000 clones, over 75% of which are singletons, and roughly 15% rests with the top ten. The sequenced sample was peripheral blood. Source of these receptors: an older woman with acute or convalescent COVID-19.

This clone has a handful of counts. This rearrangement joins TRBV2 to TRBJ2-2; maybe TRBD2 (5 bases). This CDR3 is built from 13 residues. Germline V gene sequence: CDR1 SNHLY, CDR2 FYNNEI. Trimming removed 8 bases from V and 5 bases from J, with 12 bases in between. The CDR3 spells CASRGSRTGELFF. The CDR3, as DNA: TGTGCCAGCCGTGGGAGTCGAACCGGGGAGCTGTTTTTT.

The chain has TRBV3-1 (or the pseudogene TRBV3-2) and TRBJ2-3; 7 nucleotides match TRBD1. With V trimmed by 4 bases and J by 1 base, 2 bases remained unmatched. CDR1 and CDR2 from the germline V gene are LGHDT and YNNKEL (reference sequence). The CDR3 runs 14 residues. This CDR3 reads CASSLGQGTDTQYF. The CDR3 bases are TGTGCCAGCAGCCTCGGACAGGGCACAGATACGCAGTATTTT.

The chain is built from TRBV6-5 and TRBJ1-3; D gene ambiguous. Germline V CDR1 and CDR2: MNHEY, SVGAGI. There are 14 residues in the CDR3. Trimming removed 7 bases at V and 2 bases at J, with 12 bases between. CDR3 coding DNA: TGTGCCAGCACTTCATATACTCCTGGAAACACCATATATTTT. This codes for CASTSYTPGNTIYF.

V and J are TRBV5-1 and TRBJ1-1; 11 bases line up with TRBD1. V lost 7 bases and J lost 3; bases outside the gene matches: 8. This CDR3 region has 15 residues. The V gene's germline CDR1 is SGHRS and CDR2 YFSETQ. The CDR3 is CASSTGTGGYTEAFF. In DNA, the CDR3 is TGCGCCAGCTCTACCGGGACAGGGGGGTACACTGAAGCTTTCTTT.

The chain uses TRBV19 and TRBJ2-3, with D possibly TRBD2 on 5 matching bases. Germline V CDR1 and CDR2: LNHDA, SQIVND (reference sequence). There are 16 residues in the CDR3. The ends were cut back, 2 bases at V and 3 bases at J, with 15 bases in the middle. CDR3 loop: CASSITSPFMTDTQYF. The CDR3 nucleotides are TGTGCCAGTAGTATAACTAGTCCGTTTATGACAGATACGCAGTATTTT.

V usage is TRBV7-2 and J usage is TRBJ2-1, with D perhaps matching TRBD2 (7 bases). The CDR3 spans 16 residues. The V and J ends lost 0 bases and 2 bases respectively, with 11 bases between them. Germline assignment: CDR1 SGHTA and CDR2 FQGNSA. The CDR3 coding sequence is TGTGCCAGCAGCTTAGCAGGGGGGGCGACCTACAATGAGCAGTTCTTC. It yields the protein CASSLAGGATYNEQFF.

J is TRBJ2-1 and V is TRBV6-2 or TRBV6-3, with TRBD2 matching 13 bases. The J segment lost 7 bases and the V segment lost 5 bases, leaving 2 bases of the junction unmatched. The CDR3 is 14 residues long. Germline V gives CDR1 MNHEY, CDR2 SVGEGT. The CDR3 bases are TGTGCCAGCAGTACTAGCGGGAGGGTTAATGAGCAGTTCTTC. Encoded protein: CASSTSGRVNEQFF.

The chain recombines TRBV4-3 with TRBJ2-1, with 7 bases aligning to TRBD1. The CDR3 spans 17 residues. V was pared by 0 bases and J by 1 base, with 6 bases of the junction left unmatched. Per germline, CDR1 LGHNA and CDR2 YSLEER. The CDR3 sequence: CASSQDFTGASYNEQFF. CDR3 DNA sequence: TGCGCCAGCAGCCAAGATTTTACAGGGGCATCCTACAATGAGCAGTTCTTC.

In DNA form, the CDR3 reads TGTGCCAGCAGCGTTCGGGTCTCGCCGGGGGGTGGATACAATGAGCAGTTCTTC. Its protein is CASSVRVSPGGGYNEQFF. The V gene is TRBV9, the J gene TRBJ2-1; 7 nucleotides match TRBD2. Germline trimming cut 2 bases from V and 4 bases from J; bases unmatched to any gene: 15. The length of the CDR3 is 18 residues. Per the germline V gene, CDR1 is SGDLS and CDR2 is YYNGEE.

This clone was seen a few times. The chain joins TRBV6-5 to TRBJ1-2, with 9 positions matching TRBD1. Unmatched junction bases numbered 6, after V lost 0 bases and J lost 7 bases. This CDR3 spans 15 amino acids. CDR1 and CDR2 (germline): MNHEY, SVGAGI. The CDR3 DNA reads TGTGCCAGCAGTTACTCTGGGACAGGGTCGTTTGGCTACACCTTC. As protein: CASSYSGTGSFGYTF.